The source of this T cell receptor (beta chain) is a study of blood T cell repertoires in COVID-19. Across the whole study: Both acute and convalescent COVID-19 samples were obtained from the United States, Italy and Spain.

V lost 1 base, J lost 2 bases, and 8 bases lay in between. The CDR3 length is 14 residues. In germline, CDR1 is SEHNR, CDR2 FQNEAQ (reference sequence). Per the original data handling: The assay estimated nucleated cells by amplifying reference gene primers. Sequencing used immunoSEQ multiplex PCR; TCRdb keeps in-frame clones, though not all of them. V and J calls plus clone size are reproduced from that table; the DNA served to infer D and trimming. In the table there are some 100,000 clones, around 88% of which are singletons. Seattle's cohort entered during active infection and was followed longitudinally.

Source material: peripheral blood. The source of this sequence is a man aged 45-65 years with COVID-19, enrolled during active disease. The chain links TRBV7-9 to TRBJ1-1; D is uncertain. The CDR3 reads CASSLELQNTEAFF. As DNA, the CDR3 is TGTGCCAGCAGCTTAGAGTTACAAAACACTGAAGCTTTCTTT.